One sample yielded the 26 T cell receptor beta chains listed below, sequenced in a study of control samples from healthy donors and cancer patients. Sequencing was performed with immunoSEQ multiplex PCR; in TCRdb, only in-frame clones are kept and a portion is missing. The table includes around 76,000 clones, under 90% detected once. The sample taken for sequencing was PBMCs. The receptor set was obtained from a woman in her forties or fifties with colorectal cancer.

V and J are TRBV2 and TRBJ1-4; TRBD1 matches 8 bases. Trimming took 10 bases from V and 5 from J; bases not matched to a gene: 6. Germline values: CDR1 SNHLY, CDR2 FYNNEI. The CDR3 is 13 residues long. The CDR3 protein is CATNRGGNEKLFF. As DNA, the CDR3 is TGTGCCACCAACAGGGGGGGAAATGAAAAACTGTTTTTT.

The chain links TRBV5-1 to TRBJ2-2, with D unclear. The ends were cut back, 3 bases at V and 5 bases at J, with 11 bases in the middle. Per the germline V gene, CDR1 is SGHRS and CDR2 is YFSETQ. This CDR3 spans 14 amino acids. The chain's CDR3 is CASSSRPQTGELFF. DNA for the CDR3: TGCGCCAGCAGCTCCCGTCCTCAGACCGGGGAGCTGTTTTTT. Drawing the rest from reference TRBV5-1 and TRBJ2-2, the complete variable domain is KAGVTQTPRYLIKTRGQQVTLSCSPISGHRSVSWYQQTPGQGLQFLFEYFSETQRNKGNFPGRFSGRQFSNSRSEMNVSTLELGDSALYLCASSSRPQTGELFFGEGSRLTVL.

The J gene is TRBJ2-7, the V gene TRBV5-6; no definite D call. V lost 5 bases, J lost 4 bases, and 16 bases lay in between. The germline V gene has CDR1 SGHDT and CDR2 YYEEEE. This CDR3 region has 14 residues. In nucleotides, the CDR3 is TGTGCCAGCAGGCCTTCAACACGAATTTACGAGCAGTACGTC. Translation: CASRPSTRIYEQYV.

This clone came up once. The chain has TRBV19 and TRBJ1-2, with D perhaps TRBD1 (5 bases). Trimming shortened V by 5 bases and J by 5 bases, and 12 bases separated the two germline ends. Germline loops: CDR1 LNHDA, CDR2 SQIVND (reference sequence). The CDR3 is 13 amino acids. The CDR3 sequence: CASSLGRGYGYTF. CDR3 nucleotide sequence: TGTGCCAGTAGTCTCGGTCGGGGGTATGGCTACACCTTC.

Only one count was recorded for this clone. The same CDR3 arises from other DNA sequences in this sample as well. The V call is TRBV19, the J call TRBJ2-5; D possibly corresponds to TRBD2 (5 bases). Germline V lookup: CDR1 LNHDA, CDR2 SQIVND (reference sequence). CDR3 size: 14 residues. The germline V and J ends were trimmed by 2 bases and 1 base, with 8 bases remaining between them. The CDR3 sequence is CASSISGVQETQYF. The CDR3 DNA reads TGTGCCAGTAGTATATCCGGGGTCCAAGAGACCCAGTACTTC.

Written as DNA, the CDR3 is TGCGCCAGCAGCCAAGGCCAGTCCCACAATGAGCAGTTCTTC. Its protein product is CASSQGQSHNEQFF. This chain uses TRBV4-3 with TRBJ2-1; the D is unclear. CDR3 length: 14 amino acids. V was trimmed by 1 base and J by 5 bases, leaving 9 bases between them. The germline V gene encodes CDR1 LGHNA and CDR2 YSLEER.

This chain connects TRBV6-5 to TRBJ2-2; 9 bases are shared with TRBD2. The length of the CDR3 is 16 residues. Unmatched junction bases numbered 10, after V lost 4 bases and J lost 7 bases. Germline V gene lookup returns CDR1 MNHEY and CDR2 SVGAGI. CDR3 nucleotides: TGTGCCAGCAGTTCGGCTCCAGCGGGGGGACTCGGGGAGCTGTTTTTT. Translation gives CASSSAPAGGLGELFF.

The chain carries TRBV3-1 (or the pseudogene TRBV3-2) and TRBJ1-3, with D possibly TRBD1 on 5 matching bases. V shed 2 bases and J shed 4 bases, with 15 bases lying between them. Germline V gene data show CDR1 as LGHDT and CDR2 as YNNKEL (reference sequence). The CDR3 totals 16 residues. The CDR3 sequence: CASSQSGFEGGNTIYF. DNA of the CDR3: TGTGCCAGCAGCCAATCAGGGTTCGAAGGAGGAAACACCATATATTTT.

This chain uses TRBV2 with TRBJ1-6, with D unresolved. Germline-derived CDR1 and CDR2 are SNHLY and FYNNEI. Trimming left V 6 bases short and J 9 bases short, with 12 bases between. The CDR3 runs to 13 residues. This CDR3 reads CASSRQDFSPLHF. CDR3 nucleotide sequence: TGTGCCAGCAGCCGGCAGGATTTTTCACCCCTCCACTTT. Looking up the rest from reference TRBV2 and TRBJ1-6 gives the full variable domain: EPEVTQTPSHQVTQMGQEVILRCVPISNHLYFYWYRQILGQKVEFLVSFYNNEISEKSEIFDDQFSVERPDGSNFTLKIRSTKLEDSAMYFCASSRQDFSPLHFGNGTRLTVT.

This chain joins TRBV5-1 and TRBJ2-5; 8 positions agree with TRBD1. The CDR3 runs 16 residues. Per germline, CDR1 SGHRS and CDR2 YFSETQ. V was pared by 0 bases and J by 5 bases, with 9 bases of the junction left unmatched. CDR3 sequence: CASSLGRTGFGETQYF. The CDR3 DNA reads as TGCGCCAGCAGCTTGGGACGGACAGGGTTCGGTGAGACCCAGTACTTC.

The J gene is TRBJ1-2, the V gene TRBV3-1 (or the pseudogene TRBV3-2); unclear D gene. The CDR3 loop spans 15 amino acids. V lost 0 bases, J lost 2 bases, and 10 bases lay in between. CDR1 is LGHDT and CDR2 is YNNKEL in the germline V gene (reference sequence). The CDR3 sequence: CASSQDWELNYGYTF. Written as DNA, the CDR3 is TGTGCCAGCAGCCAAGACTGGGAGCTAAACTATGGCTACACCTTC.

Of note for this clone: Distinct nucleotide sequences in the sample also encode this CDR3. The gene calls are TRBV29-1 and TRBJ2-7; D uncertain. The ends were cut back, 1 base at V and 1 base at J, with 23 bases in the middle. This CDR3 region has 18 residues. Germline V lookup: CDR1 SQVTM, CDR2 ANQGSEA. CDR3 bases: TGCAGCGTTGAAGCCCTAAAACTTCCCCCGACAAAATCCTACGAGCAGTACGTC. It translates to CSVEALKLPPTKSYEQYV.

This clone was recorded only once. The chain joins TRBV4-1 to TRBJ2-3; 7 nucleotides align to TRBD1. The V gene's germline CDR1 is MGHRA and CDR2 YSYEKL. The CDR3 contains 14 residues. V lost 6 bases to trimming and J lost 4 bases; unmatched junction nucleotides: 7. DNA for the CDR3: TGCGCCAGCAGGGTCGACAGGGCCTCAGATACGCAGTATTTT. Translated, it gives CASRVDRASDTQYF.

This sequence joins TRBV5-1 and TRBJ2-2; 7 bases align to TRBD1. CDR1 SGHRS and CDR2 YFSETQ come from the germline V gene. The CDR3 contains 16 residues. V was pared by 2 bases and J by 0 bases, with 4 bases of the junction left unmatched. The CDR3 spells CASSLTGTANTGELFF. The CDR3 DNA is TGCGCCAGCAGCTTAACCGGGACAGCGAACACCGGGGAGCTGTTTTTT.

The rearrangement links TRBV3-1 (or the pseudogene TRBV3-2) to TRBJ2-3; D unresolved. CDR1 LGHDT and CDR2 YNNKEL come from the germline V gene (reference sequence). Between the trimmed V and J ends, which lost 0 bases and 2 bases, there was a span of 12 bases. This CDR3 has 16 amino acids. CDR3 DNA sequence: TGTGCCAGCAGCCAAGATCTCCGCCGCTCCACAGATACGCAGTATTTT. The encoded protein is CASSQDLRRSTDTQYF.

The sample holds one count of this clone. The J gene is TRBJ2-1, the V gene TRBV19, with D perhaps TRBD1 (6 bases). Germline CDR1 LNHDA, CDR2 SQIVND (reference sequence). This CDR3 is built from 14 residues. The V gene lost 4 bases and the J gene lost 5 bases, with 12 bases spanning the gap. The CDR3 coding sequence is TGTGCCAGTAGTACAGGGGACGGAGACAATGAGCAGTTCTTC. Translation: CASSTGDGDNEQFF. Full variable domain (remainder filled in from reference TRBV19 and TRBJ2-1): DGGITQSPKYLFRKEGQNVTLSCEQNLNHDAMYWYRQDPGQGLRLIYYSQIVNDFQKGDIAEGYSVSREKKESFPLTVTSAQKNPTAFYLCASSTGDGDNEQFFGPGTRLTVL.

V and J are TRBV28 and TRBJ2-7; weak D call: TRBD2 (7 bases). Germline CDR1 and CDR2: MDHEN and SYDVKM. Between the trimmed V and J ends, which lost 10 bases and 1 base, there was a span of 17 bases. The CDR3 sequence is 14 residues long. The CDR3 protein is CATLGGGGSYEQYV. As DNA, the CDR3 is TGTGCCACCCTAGGGGGGGGCGGGTCCTACGAGCAGTACGTC.

The V and J genes are TRBV6-5 and TRBJ1-4; D unresolved. The CDR3 runs 15 residues. V was clipped by 5 bases and J by 3 bases, with 13 bases between them. In germline, CDR1 is MNHEY, CDR2 SVGAGI. Here the CDR3 DNA reads TGTGCCAGCAGTAAAACACCGGCGGCTAATGAAAAACTGTTTTTT. Residues: CASSKTPAANEKLFF.

The V call is TRBV6-1, the J call TRBJ2-7, with D uncertain. The CDR3 spans 13 residues. Trimming removed 2 bases from V and 2 bases from J, with 7 bases in between. Germline V gene lookup returns CDR1 MNHNS and CDR2 SASEGT. For the CDR3, the DNA is TGTGCCAGCAGTGAATGGCCAGCCTACGAGCAGTACGTC. Translation gives CASSEWPAYEQYV.

This chain connects TRBV30 to TRBJ2-2, with D perhaps matching TRBD2 (6 bases). Trimming removed 2 bases from V and 5 bases from J, with 12 bases in between. The CDR3 length is 14 residues. Germline V gene sequence: CDR1 GTSNPN, CDR2 SVGIG (reference sequence). CDR3 residues: CAWSRREATGELFF. CDR3 DNA sequence: TGTGCCTGGAGTCGCAGGGAGGCGACCGGGGAGCTGTTTTTT.

This clone was counted once. This chain links TRBV6-5 with TRBJ1-1; possibly TRBD1 for D (5 bases). Germline V lookup: CDR1 MNHEY, CDR2 SVGAGI. This CDR3 is built from 14 residues. The V gene lost 8 bases and the J gene lost 5 bases, with 18 bases spanning the gap. CDR3 bases: TGTGCCAGCCCGAAGGGGTCGGGGGGGACTGAAGCTTTCTTT. This codes for CASPKGSGGTEAFF.

This clone was counted only a few times. The chain employs TRBV5-1 and TRBJ2-2; D may be TRBD1 (5 bases). This CDR3 is built from 17 residues. Germline V gene data show CDR1 as SGHRS and CDR2 as YFSETQ. Trimming stripped 1 base from V and 1 base from J, with 14 bases between. CDR3 bases: TGCGCCAGCAGCTTGAGGGGTCTGAACTTGAACACCGGGGAGCTGTTTTTT. Protein: CASSLRGLNLNTGELFF.

The J gene is TRBJ2-7, the V gene TRBV18, with D tentatively TRBD2 (5 bases). Germline CDR1 is KGHSH and CDR2 is LQKENI. The CDR3 extends over 15 amino acids. Trimming took off 6 bases at V and 1 base at J, with 16 bases between the two ends. The CDR3 here is CASSQGTGKSYEQYV. The DNA for the CDR3 is TGTGCCAGCTCCCAAGGAACGGGGAAGTCCTACGAGCAGTACGTC.

The V gene is TRBV10-2, the J gene TRBJ2-3; 7 nucleotides agree with TRBD2. CDR1 and CDR2 (germline): WSHSY, SAAADI. The CDR3 has 15 residues. Trimming cost V 2 bases and J 5 bases; bases outside gene matches: 7. CDR3 residues: CASSELGLVGDTQYF. The DNA of the CDR3 is TGCGCCAGCAGTGAGCTCGGACTAGTGGGAGATACGCAGTATTTT.

The count of this clone is one. The chain recombines TRBV7-2 with TRBJ1-5; D gene ambiguous. This CDR3 comprises 16 residues. Trimming shortened V by 1 base and J by 4 bases, and 14 bases separated the two germline ends. Looked up from germline, CDR1 is SGHTA and CDR2 is FQGNSA. The CDR3 DNA follows: TGTGCCAGCAGCTTAGGGCCCGCAGCGTTAAATCAGCCCCAGCATTTT. It codes for CASSLGPAALNQPQHF.

The count of this clone is one. The chain couples TRBV3-1 (or the pseudogene TRBV3-2) to TRBJ1-2, with 10 bases lining up with TRBD1. Germline-derived CDR1 and CDR2 are LGHDT and YNNKEL (reference sequence). V trimming: 1 base; J trimming: 3 bases; junction bases outside the gene matches: 5. This CDR3 has 16 residues. The CDR3 here is CASSQGDRGMDYGYTF. CDR3 bases: TGTGCCAGCAGCCAAGGGGACAGGGGAATGGACTATGGCTACACCTTC.